Shown below are 16 T cell receptor beta chains from a single sample sequenced in a study of Graves' ophthalmopathy and Graves' hyperthyroidism. Amplifying from RNA transcripts, the study obtained TCR beta CDR3 regions. Amplification began with first-round RT-PCR using HTBI primers, then second-round multiplex PCR was performed. TCRdb used MiXCR to reprocess the multiplex PCR reads, holding one entry per CDR3 protein. The data show about 240,000 distinct CDR3 sequences, around 45% seen once. Specimen: peripheral blood. The source of these receptors is an adult man with Graves' ophthalmopathy.

V is TRBV20-1 and J is TRBJ2-2, with 7 positions matching TRBD1. J lost 1 base, V lost 6 bases, and 11 bases had no gene match. This CDR3 has 16 residues. Germline V gene lookup returns CDR1 DFQATT and CDR2 SNEGSKA (reference sequence). The CDR3 protein is CSAKRPGTENTGELFF. The CDR3 nucleotides are TGCAGTGCCAAAAGGCCCGGGACAGAGAACACCGGGGAGCTGTTTTTT.

V and J are TRBV7-6 and TRBJ2-5; the match to TRBD1 covers 8 bases. The CDR3 contains 14 residues. Trimming took 7 bases from V and 2 from J; bases not matched to a gene: 6. The germline gives CDR1 SGHVS, CDR2 FNYEAQ. The CDR3 coding sequence is TGTGCCAGCAAGGACAGGGAAGGTCAAGAGACCCAGTACTTC. It is translated as CASKDREGQETQYF.

This clonotype was observed a few times. The chain joins TRBV20-1 to TRBJ1-1; D might be TRBD1 (5 bases). This CDR3 has 14 amino acids. Trimming shortened V by 6 bases and J by 0 bases, and 14 bases separated the two germline ends. Germline V gives CDR1 DFQATT, CDR2 SNEGSKA (reference sequence). CDR3 coding DNA: TGCAGTGCCCAGAATGGGGGTATGAACACTGAAGCTTTCTTT. Residues: CSAQNGGMNTEAFF.

The rearrangement links TRBV7-9 to TRBJ2-5, with 14 bases that match TRBD2. Germline values: CDR1 SEHNR, CDR2 FQNEAQ (reference sequence). Trimming removed 5 bases from V and 5 bases from J; junction bases left unmatched: 7. The CDR3 is 16 residues long. DNA of the CDR3: TGTGCCAGCAGCCCGAGGACTAGCGGGGGGAAGGAGACCCAGTACTTC. Translation: CASSPRTSGGKETQYF. Full variable domain (remainder filled in from reference TRBV7-9 and TRBJ2-5): DTGVSQNPRHKITKRGQNVTFRCDPISEHNRLYWYRQTLGQGPEFLTYFQNEAQLEKSRLLSDRFSAERPKGSFSTLEIQRTEQGDSAMYLCASSPRTSGGKETQYFGPGTRLLVL.

In this sample, this clonotype turned up a few times. This chain connects TRBV15 to TRBJ1-5, with D unclear. The ends were cut back, 1 base at V and 3 bases at J, with 10 bases in the middle. CDR3 size: 15 residues. Germline lookup yields CDR1 LNHNV and CDR2 YYDKDF (reference sequence). CDR3 in amino acids: CATSRGPPFNQPQHF. CDR3 DNA sequence: TGTGCCACCAGCAGAGGACCGCCCTTCAATCAGCCCCAGCATTTT.

This clonotype turned up a few times. This rearrangement joins TRBV20-1 to TRBJ1-4, with D possibly matching TRBD1 (5 bases). There are 13 residues in the CDR3. V was shortened by 2 bases and J by 8 bases, with 12 bases between the two germline ends. Germline-derived CDR1 and CDR2 are DFQATT and SNEGSKA (reference sequence). This chain's CDR3 is CSARTQGKEKLFF. The CDR3 coding sequence is TGCAGTGCTAGAACCCAGGGTAAAGAAAAACTGTTTTTT.

The chain couples TRBV7-3 to TRBJ1-1, with D possibly TRBD1 on 6 matching bases. The CDR3 is 13 residues long. Germline assignment: CDR1 SGHTA and CDR2 FQGTGA. V gave up 5 bases and J gave up 7 bases, with 14 bases separating them. The CDR3 region has the DNA TGTGCCAGCAGCCCCCAGGGGATAGATGAAGCTTTCTTT. Its translation: CASSPQGIDEAFF.

In this sample, this clonotype turned up a few times. This chain links TRBV9 with TRBJ1-5, with a possible D match to TRBD1 (5 bases). V dropped 5 bases and J dropped 5 bases, with 14 bases sitting between them. CDR3 size: 14 residues. Germline lookup yields CDR1 SGDLS and CDR2 YYNGEE. CDR3 bases: TGTGCCAGCAGTCAGGGATTTGGGTATCAGCCCCAGCATTTT. This sequence encodes CASSQGFGYQPQHF. The complete variable domain, with remaining parts taken from reference TRBV9 and TRBJ1-5, reads DSGVTQTPKHLITATGQRVTLRCSPRSGDLSVYWYQQSLDQGLQFLIQYYNGEERAKGNILERFSAQQFPDLHSELNLSSLELGDSALYFCASSQGFGYQPQHFGDGTRLSIL.

This clonotype turned up a few times. The gene calls are TRBV10-3 and TRBJ2-1, with 9 bases fitting TRBD1. CDR3 length: 15 residues. V trimming: 8 bases; J trimming: 8 bases; junction bases outside the gene matches: 13. Germline lookup yields CDR1 ENHRY and CDR2 SYGVKD. CDR3 in amino acids: CAIDEEQGAADEQFF. The CDR3 nucleotides read TGTGCCATCGACGAAGAACAGGGGGCTGCCGATGAGCAGTTCTTC.

The rearrangement uses TRBV20-1 and TRBJ2-7; D gene ambiguous. The CDR3 loop spans 11 amino acids. The V end lost 6 bases, the J end lost 6 bases, and 12 bases lay between the germline ends. Germline V gives CDR1 DFQATT, CDR2 SNEGSKA (reference sequence). The CDR3 DNA sequence: TGCAGTGCACACCAGGCGTTCGAGCAGTACTTC. As protein: CSAHQAFEQYF.

The chain joins TRBV19 to TRBJ2-2; D may be TRBD1 (6 bases). V lost 7 bases and J lost 5, with 20 bases in between. Germline V gives CDR1 LNHDA, CDR2 SQIVND (reference sequence). This CDR3 has 16 amino acids. The CDR3 reads CASTPPRQGKTGELFF. DNA of the CDR3: TGTGCCAGTACTCCTCCAAGGCAGGGGAAGACCGGGGAGCTGTTTTTT.

The table lists this clonotype with a few counts. The chain employs TRBV24-1 and TRBJ2-5; 8 positions agree with TRBD2. Germline V gene sequence: CDR1 KGHDR, CDR2 SFDVKD. There are 17 residues in the CDR3. J was trimmed by 5 bases and V by 2 bases; bases with no gene match: 12. In DNA form, the CDR3 reads TGTGCCACCAGTGATTCTCCTGGGGCTAGCGGGTGGGAGACCCAGTACTTC. Protein: CATSDSPGASGWETQYF.

This clonotype was seen repeatedly, ten times or more. The chain combines TRBV14 with TRBJ2-7; D is uncertain. Germline V CDR1 and CDR2: SGHDN, FVKESK. V was clipped by 3 bases and J by 0 bases, with 15 bases between them. This CDR3 spans 16 amino acids. CDR3 bases: TGTGCCAGCAGCCATCTCGGAAGCAGGAGCTCCTACGAGCAGTACTTC. Its translation: CASSHLGSRSSYEQYF.

On this clonotype: Since a much larger clone is just one base distant, this may be a read error. This chain joins TRBV25-1 and TRBJ1-1; D not certain. Germline V gene data show CDR1 as MGHDK and CDR2 as SYGVNS. V was cut by 4 bases and J by 11 bases, with 20 bases left in between. This CDR3 is 14 amino acids long. CDR3 loop: CASSGYLAGAGAFF. The CDR3 coding sequence is TGTGCCAGCAGTGGATATCTGGCAGGCGCCGGTGCTTTCTTT.

The J gene is TRBJ2-5, the V gene TRBV29-1, with D unresolved. CDR1 is SQVTM, CDR2 ANQGSEA, per germline. The V and J ends lost 2 bases and 4 bases respectively, with 17 bases between them. The CDR3 loop spans 15 amino acids. The CDR3 DNA is TGCAGCGTTGAAAGGCAGCTAAACTGGGGAGAGACCCAGTACTTC. It codes for CSVERQLNWGETQYF.

The rearrangement uses TRBV5-8 and TRBJ2-7, with 10 bases fitting TRBD1. The germline V gene encodes CDR1 SGHTS and CDR2 YDEGEE. With 4 bases clipped from V and 7 bases from J, the junction kept 8 bases outside the gene matches. The CDR3 totals 14 residues. The CDR3 coding sequence is TGTGCCAGCAGCGCGGGACAGGGGCAGTGGGAGCAGTACTTC. This translates into CASSAGQGQWEQYF.